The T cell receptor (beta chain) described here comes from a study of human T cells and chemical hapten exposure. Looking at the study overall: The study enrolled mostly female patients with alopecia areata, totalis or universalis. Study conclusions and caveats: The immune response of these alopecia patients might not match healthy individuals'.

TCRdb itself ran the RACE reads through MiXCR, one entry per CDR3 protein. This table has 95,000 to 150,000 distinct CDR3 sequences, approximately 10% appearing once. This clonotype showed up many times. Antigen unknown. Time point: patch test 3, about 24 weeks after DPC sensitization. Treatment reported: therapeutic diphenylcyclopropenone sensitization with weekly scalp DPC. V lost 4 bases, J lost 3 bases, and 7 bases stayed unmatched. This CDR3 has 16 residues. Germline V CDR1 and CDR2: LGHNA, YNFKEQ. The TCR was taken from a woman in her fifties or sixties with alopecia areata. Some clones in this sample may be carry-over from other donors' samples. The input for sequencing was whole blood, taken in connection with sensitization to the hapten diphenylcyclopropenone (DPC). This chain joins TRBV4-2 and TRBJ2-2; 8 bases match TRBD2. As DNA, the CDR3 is TGTGCCAGCAGCCTCACCAGCGGGAGTTACACCGGGGAGCTGTTTTTT. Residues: CASSLTSGSYTGELFF.